This T cell receptor beta chain was captured in a study of PD-L1 blockade in urothelial cancer. For the study at large: Each participant's history included 0 to 3 prior chemotherapy regimens. The study, taken as a whole, reports: Durable benefit coincided with more tumor-infiltrating T lymphocytes. At 3 weeks on treatment, tumor-associated clones expanded more with durable benefit.

Locally advanced or metastatic urothelial carcinoma affected the patients. Profiling relied on immunoSEQ multiplex PCR, and the TCRdb table lists in-frame clones only, not all of them. The repertoire consists of 30,000 to 40,000 clones, with roughly 38% occurring once and the leading ten covering about 8.9%. This clone was observed a few times. Its antigen remains unknown. The CDR3 consists of 14 residues. V lost 4 bases and J lost 0, with 7 bases in between. Germline V lookup: CDR1 SGHNT, CDR2 YENEEA. This receptor was taken from a man aged 60-69 years with urothelial cancer. This material consisted of tumor tissue, taken before atezolizumab (anti-PD-L1) treatment. The chain uses TRBV11-3 and TRBJ1-3, with D perhaps matching TRBD1 (5 bases). The CDR3 here is CASSYQGSGNTIYF. The CDR3 DNA reads as TGTGCCAGCAGCTACCAGGGCTCTGGAAACACCATATATTTT. Using reference TRBV11-3 and TRBJ1-3 for the parts outside the CDR3, the full variable domain is EAGVVQSPRYKIIEKKQPVAFWCNPISGHNTLYWYLQNLGQGPELLIRYENEEAVDDSQLPKDRFSAERLKGVDSTLKIQPAELGDSAVYLCASSYQGSGNTIYFGEGSWLTVV.